Shown below are 17 T cell receptor beta chains from a single sample sequenced in a study of read filtering for tumor transcriptome and immune sequencing. From 300 to 400 ng of RNA, a library with molecular barcoded alpha/delta and beta/gamma adaptors was made. One entry per CDR3 protein results from TCRdb running MiXCR on the reads. The sample has tens of thousands of distinct CDR3 sequences, about 15% seen once. The sample comprised a population of CD138-negative cells sorted from bone marrow. Every receptor here comes from a donor aged 40 or older with multiple myeloma.

As to this clonotype: The junction does not match germline at one end; this may be a read error. The chain carries TRBV19 and TRBJ2-3; tentative D call: TRBD2 (5 bases). Germline CDR1 reads LNHDA; CDR2 reads SQIVND (reference sequence). The CDR3 contains 12 residues. This CDR3 is CATEGITDTQYF. DNA for the CDR3: TGTGCCACCGAGGGAATCACAGATACGCAGTATTTC. The whole variable domain, filled in from reference TRBV19 and TRBJ2-3, reads DGGITQSPKYLFRKEGQNVTLSCEQNLNHDAMYWYRQDPGQGLRLIYYSQIVNDFQKGDIAEGYSVSREKKESFPLTVTSAQKNPTAFYLCATEGITDTQYFGPGTRLTVL.

This clonotype was seen at least ten times. This chain connects TRBV4-3 to TRBJ2-7; a weak D match, TRBD2 (5 bases). Germline values: CDR1 LGHNA, CDR2 YSLEER. CDR3 length: 14 residues. V lost 0 bases and J lost 1, with 7 bases in between. The CDR3 DNA reads as TGCGCCAGCAGCCAAGAGCCGGGATCCTACGAGCAGTACTTC. It translates to CASSQEPGSYEQYF.

This clonotype has at least ten counts. The chain recombines TRBV2 with TRBJ1-1; a possible D gene is TRBD1 (6 bases). Trimming took off 6 bases at V and 1 base at J, with 9 bases between the two ends. CDR3 length equals 13 residues. Per germline, CDR1 SNHLY and CDR2 FYNNEI. CDR3 protein: CASSGQPNTEAFF. As DNA, the CDR3 is TGTGCCAGCAGCGGACAGCCGAACACTGAAGCTTTCTTT.

This clonotype was recorded at least ten times. The chain carries TRBV7-9 and TRBJ2-7; TRBD1 matches at 7 bases. Germline-derived CDR1 and CDR2 are SEHNR and FQNEAQ (reference sequence). V was clipped by 3 bases and J by 3 bases; unmatched bases: 8. The CDR3 runs 15 residues. CDR3 amino acids: CASSFQGQRYYEQYF. The CDR3, as DNA: TGTGCCAGCAGCTTTCAGGGACAGAGGTACTACGAGCAGTACTTC.

CDR3 protein: CASSLLGQGAYEQYF. The DNA for the CDR3 is TGTGCCAGCAGCTTGTTAGGACAGGGGGCCTACGAGCAGTACTTC. The chain has TRBV4-2 and TRBJ2-7; 10 bases are shared with TRBD1. The V and J ends lost 5 bases and 2 bases, in that order; junction bases with no gene match: 6. The CDR3 totals 15 residues. Germline CDR1 reads LGHNA; CDR2 reads YNFKEQ.

This clonotype was counted ten times or more. The chain carries TRBV28 and TRBJ1-1; the match to TRBD1 covers 7 bases. V was pared by 6 bases and J by 2 bases, with 9 bases of the junction left unmatched. This CDR3 region has 15 residues. CDR1 MDHEN and CDR2 SYDVKM come from the germline V gene. The CDR3 sequence: CASRLPGQSNTEAFF. The CDR3 DNA reads TGTGCCAGCAGGCTCCCGGGACAGTCAAACACTGAAGCTTTCTTT.

This clonotype was counted many times. One end of the junction is discordant with germline, which a read error may explain. The chain has TRBV29-1 and TRBJ2-1, with D maybe TRBD1 (6 bases). Germline loops: CDR1 SQVTM, CDR2 ANQGSEA. There are 12 residues in the CDR3. The CDR3 loop reads CSVRQAYNGQFF. DNA for the CDR3: TGCAGCGTTCGACAGGCCTACAATGGGCAGTTCTTC.

The table lists this clonotype with many counts. The chain recombines TRBV7-8 with TRBJ1-5; maybe TRBD1 (5 bases). The CDR3 runs 19 residues. CDR1 and CDR2 from the germline V gene are SGHVS and FQNEAQ. V was clipped by 8 bases and J by 5 bases, with 31 bases between them. The CDR3 protein is CASGMIRAGLQKLDQPQHF. CDR3 DNA sequence: TGTGCCAGCGGAATGATTCGGGCAGGGCTTCAAAAATTGGATCAGCCCCAGCATTTT.

This clonotype was counted many times. The chain employs TRBV20-1 and TRBJ2-1; 7 bases map to TRBD2. The length of the CDR3 is 16 residues. The J segment lost 6 bases and the V segment lost 6 bases, leaving 17 bases of the junction unmatched. Germline-derived CDR1 and CDR2 are DFQATT and SNEGSKA (reference sequence). The CDR3 loop reads CSALPLLGRETNEQFF. The CDR3 DNA reads TGCAGTGCCCTCCCCCTTTTGGGGCGGGAGACCAATGAGCAGTTCTTC.

At least ten counts were recorded for this clonotype. The rearrangement joins TRBV4-1 to TRBJ1-1; D gene ambiguous. With 1 base removed from V and 2 bases from J, the gap between germline ends came to 17 bases. CDR3 length: 17 amino acids. CDR1 is MGHRA and CDR2 is YSYEKL in the germline V gene. CDR3 nucleotides: TGCGCCAGCAGCCAAGCGCGCGAACGGGAAAAAAACACTGAAGCTTTCTTT. Translation gives CASSQAREREKNTEAFF.

Worth noting for this clonotype: A read error may produce the germline difference seen at one junction end. J is TRBJ2-7 and V is TRBV28, with D possibly being TRBD1 (5 bases). This CDR3 has 13 amino acids. Per germline, CDR1 MDHEN and CDR2 SYDVKM. CDR3 amino acids: CASSDPGRYEPYF. The CDR3 DNA sequence: TGTGCCAGCAGTGATCCAGGGCGCTACGAGCCGTACTTC. Complete variable domain (other parts from reference TRBV28 and TRBJ2-7): DVKVTQSSRYLVKRTGEKVFLECVQDMDHENMFWYRQDPGLGLRLIYFSYDVKMKEKGDIPEGYSVSREKKERFSLILESASTNQTSMYLCASSDPGRYEPYFGPGTRLTVT.

This clonotype was counted many times. The chain carries TRBV19 and TRBJ2-1, with 11 bases that match TRBD2. This CDR3 spans 16 amino acids. CDR1 is LNHDA and CDR2 is SQIVND in the germline V gene (reference sequence). After removal of 3 bases from V and 5 bases from J, the junction contained 6 bases not matched to a gene. CDR3 residues: CASSMRSGRANNEQFF. The CDR3, as DNA: TGTGCCAGTAGTATGCGTAGCGGGAGGGCTAACAATGAGCAGTTCTTC.

The chain carries TRBV11-2 and TRBJ1-1; the D is unclear. Germline V gives CDR1 SGHAT, CDR2 FQNNGV. The CDR3 length is 15 residues. V was pared by 4 bases and J by 0 bases, with 12 bases between. The CDR3 DNA follows: TGTGCCAGCAGCTATGGCCCAGTAATGAACACTGAAGCTTTCTTT. Protein: CASSYGPVMNTEAFF. Looking up the rest from reference TRBV11-2 and TRBJ1-1 gives the full variable domain: EAGVAQSPRYKIIEKRQSVAFWCNPISGHATLYWYQQILGQGPKLLIQFQNNGVVDDSQLPKDRFSAERLKGVDSTLKIQPAKLEDSAVYLCASSYGPVMNTEAFFGQGTRLTVV.

This clonotype occurred a few times. This chain links TRBV20-1 with TRBJ2-5; 9 bases map to TRBD1. Trimming removed 1 base from V and 5 bases from J; junction bases left unmatched: 5. Germline CDR1 DFQATT, CDR2 SNEGSKA (reference sequence). CDR3 length: 14 amino acids. CDR3 DNA sequence: TGCAGTGCTAGAGCACAGGGGGCAGGGGAGACCCAGTACTTC. It encodes CSARAQGAGETQYF.

This clonotype was observed many times. This chain links TRBV6-5 with TRBJ1-1; no reliable D call. Deletions cut 0 bases from V and 2 bases from J, with 10 bases between. The CDR3 loop spans 15 amino acids. CDR1 MNHEY and CDR2 SVGAGI come from the germline V gene. DNA for the CDR3: TGTGCCAGCAGTTACTCGAGGCAGTTTAACACTGAAGCTTTCTTT. Amino acids: CASSYSRQFNTEAFF.

The table lists this clonotype with a few counts. A single base separates this from a much larger clone, so it may be a read error. Without the conserved terminal phenylalanine or tryptophan, this CDR3 likely stems from a read error. In nucleotides, the CDR3 is TGTGCCAGCAGCTTATCCCCCGGACAGATTGCTGGCTACACCCTC. Residues: CASSLSPGQIAGYTL. The chain recombines TRBV7-3 with TRBJ1-2; maybe TRBD1 (6 bases). The CDR3 runs 15 residues. Trimming took off 2 bases at V and 7 bases at J, with 17 bases between the two ends. The V gene's germline CDR1 is SGHTA and CDR2 FQGTGA.

In its sample, this clonotype was seen many times. The rearrangement links TRBV30 to TRBJ2-1, with 8 bases aligning to TRBD1. The germline gives CDR1 GTSNPN, CDR2 SVGIG (reference sequence). There are 14 residues in the CDR3. The junction had 6 bases not matched to a gene; V was cut back by 3 bases and J by 5 bases. The CDR3 DNA sequence: TGTGCCTGGAGAGTAGGGGACAGGAACAATGAGCAGTTCTTC. It yields the protein CAWRVGDRNNEQFF.